The rows below give T cell receptor beta chains drawn from one sample of a study of blood T cell repertoires in COVID-19. Produced via immunoSEQ multiplex PCR; TCRdb's table is partial and in-frame only. The repertoire consists of about 190,000 clones, with 84% occurring once and the leading ten covering 20%. What was sequenced was peripheral blood. These receptors all come from a human donor in a cohort sampled during active COVID-19. The CDR3 runs from the conserved cysteine through the conserved F or W. The D gene is left open where the match is weak. Clone size is not always given. Where it is, it says once, few, many or a class for expanded clones.

j_gene	v_gene	d_gene	abundance	CDR3nt	CDR3aa
TRBJ2-3	TRBV7-4	TRBD2	-	TGTGCCAGCAGCCCCGGGACTAGCGTAACTCGCACAGATACGCAGTATTTT	CASSPGTSVTRTDTQYF
TRBJ2-1	TRBV11-3	TRBD1	-	TGTGCCAGCACAGACAGGGGGTCCTACAATGAGCAGTTCTTC	CASTDRGSYNEQFF
TRBJ1-2	TRBV3-1/TRBV3-2	TRBD1	-	TGTGCCAGCAGCCAAGCTGGGGGACAGGCCTCCCTGGGCTACACCTTC	CASSQAGGQASLGYTF
TRBJ2-3	TRBV24-1	-	-	TGTGCCACCAGTGTCGCAGATACGCAGTATTTT	CATSVADTQYF
TRBJ1-5	TRBV7-2	-	-	TGTGCCAGCAGCTTAGTGGCGGGGGAAGGGCCCCAGCATTTT	CASSLVAGEGPQHF
TRBJ1-3	TRBV19	TRBD1	once	TGTGCCAGTAAGGAAACAGGGGACTCTGGAAACACCATATATTTT	CASKETGDSGNTIYF
TRBJ2-5	TRBV3-1/TRBV3-2	-	-	TGTGCCAGCAGCCTTTCACTAAACCAAGAGACCCAGTACTTC	CASSLSLNQETQYF
TRBJ2-7	TRBV27	TRBD1	-	TGTGCCAGCGGAAGGGACAGGAGCTACGAGCAGTACTTC	CASGRDRSYEQYF
TRBJ1-4	TRBV5-1	-	-	TGCGCCAGCAGCAAGGAGCCAACTAATGAAAAACTGTTTTTT	CASSKEPTNEKLFF
TRBJ2-2	TRBV14	TRBD2	-	TGTGCCAGCAGCCAAGAGGCCCACGAGACTAGCATCCGCACCGGGGAGCTGTTTTTT	CASSQEAHETSIRTGELFF
TRBJ2-3	TRBV29-1	-	-	TGCAGCGTTATCCCCCAGAAGAACACAGATACGCAGTATTTT	CSVIPQKNTDTQYF
TRBJ2-1	TRBV5-4	TRBD2	few	TGTGCCAGCAGCTTGTACGGGACTAGCGGGAGTGAGCAGTTCTTC	CASSLYGTSGSEQFF
TRBJ1-1	TRBV5-5	-	-	TGTGCCAGCAGCTTTCGGGGAGGGGGGACTGAAGCTTTCTTT	CASSFRGGGTEAFF
TRBJ1-1	TRBV7-9	-	-	TGTGCCAGCAGCTTCCGGGACAAAGCTTTCTTT	CASSFRDKAFF
TRBJ2-3	TRBV6-1	-	-	TGTGCCAGCAGTGAAATGGGGTGGGAGGTCACAGATACGCAGTATTTT	CASSEMGWEVTDTQYF
TRBJ1-5	TRBV7-8	-	-	TGTGCCAGCAGCTCGTTCGTCGGTGGTTTTCAGCCCCAGCATTTT	CASSSFVGGFQPQHF
TRBJ2-5	TRBV9	TRBD2	-	TGTGCCAGCAGCGTGGGAGCGGGGGGGGTAGAGACCCAGTACTTC	CASSVGAGGVETQYF
TRBJ1-3	TRBV6-5	-	-	TGTGCCAGCAGAGGAGGGGCCGGAAACACCATATATTTT	CASRGGAGNTIYF
TRBJ2-7	TRBV5-6	TRBD2	-	TGTGCCAGCAGACGAGGGGAGGGTATCTACGAGCAGTACTTC	CASRRGEGIYEQYF
TRBJ1-3	TRBV6-5	TRBD1	-	TGTGCCAGCGACAGGGCCGGAAACACCATATATTTT	CASDRAGNTIYF
TRBJ1-1	TRBV6-5	TRBD1	-	TGTGCCAGCAGTAGACAGGGCACTGAAGCTTTCTTT	CASSRQGTEAFF
TRBJ2-2	TRBV7-3	TRBD1	-	TGTGCCAGCAGCCTACAGGGGGCAAACACCGGGGAGCTGTTTTTT	CASSLQGANTGELFF
TRBJ1-1	TRBV9	TRBD1	few	TGTGCCAGCAGCTTAACGACAGGGCAAATAACTGAAGCTTTCTTT	CASSLTTGQITEAFF
TRBJ2-5	TRBV5-5	TRBD2	-	TGTGCCAGCAGCAGACTAGCGGGGGAGCAAGAGACCCAGTACTTC	CASSRLAGEQETQYF
TRBJ2-7	TRBV11-2	-	-	TGTGCCAGCAGCTTGGGACCAGCCGGGAGTTACGAGCAGTACTTC	CASSLGPAGSYEQYF
TRBJ1-1	TRBV5-8	TRBD1	-	TGTGCCAGCACCAGGGGGCTGAACACTGAAGCTTTCTTT	CASTRGLNTEAFF
TRBJ1-2	TRBV18	-	-	TGTGCCAGCTCACAAAACCCGGGTTCCAACTATGGCTACACCTTC	CASSQNPGSNYGYTF
TRBJ1-2	TRBV27	-	-	TGTGCCAGCAGTTTCTCCGAATCTAGCTATGGCTACACCTTC	CASSFSESSYGYTF
TRBJ2-2	TRBV4-1	-	-	TGCGCCAGCAGCCAAGAGGGAGCAGCCACCGGGGAGCTGTTTTTT	CASSQEGAATGELFF
TRBJ2-6	TRBV28	-	-	TGTGCCAGCAGTCTCCTCGGGGTTTCTGGGGCCAACGTCCTGACTTTC	CASSLLGVSGANVLTF
TRBJ1-6	TRBV4-2	-	-	TGTGCCAGCAGCCAAGATGGGAGCGATAATTCACCCCTCCACTTT	CASSQDGSDNSPLHF
TRBJ1-1	TRBV7-6	TRBD1	-	TGTGCCAGCAGCTCACCGACAGGGCCTATGAACACTGAAGCTTTCTTT	CASSSPTGPMNTEAFF
TRBJ1-2	TRBV18	-	-	TGTGCCAGCTCACCATCGAGCGATTCCTATGGCTACACCTTC	CASSPSSDSYGYTF
TRBJ2-1	TRBV3-1/TRBV3-2	TRBD2	-	TGTGCCAGCAGCCAAGGCTTTAGCGGGAATGAGCAGTTCTTC	CASSQGFSGNEQFF
TRBJ1-5	TRBV5-6	TRBD1	-	TGTGCCAGCAGTTCTCAGGGGGCTAATCAGCCCCAGCATTTT	CASSSQGANQPQHF
TRBJ2-3	TRBV6-5	TRBD1	-	TGTGCCAGCAGTCCACAGGGGATATTCACAGATACGCAGTATTTT	CASSPQGIFTDTQYF
TRBJ1-2	TRBV7-7	-	-	TGTGCCAGCAGCTTAGCCGGGGGAGATGGCTACACCTTC	CASSLAGGDGYTF
TRBJ1-2	TRBV27	-	-	TGTGCCAGCACCAGATCGGGGAACTATGGCTACACCTTC	CASTRSGNYGYTF
TRBJ1-2	TRBV14	-	few	TGTGCCAGCAGCCAAGATCTACAGTATGGCTACACCTTC	CASSQDLQYGYTF
TRBJ2-2	TRBV4-2	-	-	TGTCCCATGGGCGGGTTCCCCACCGGGGAGCTGTTTTTT	CPMGGFPTGELFF
TRBJ2-2	TRBV27	-	-	TGTGCCAGCAGAATACAGGGTCCCGGGGAGCTGTTTTTT	CASRIQGPGELFF